This entry features one TCR beta chain sequence. This clonotype has more than one count but fewer than ten. This clone's antigen is unknown. No per-base quality is available; no much larger clone lies one base away. The sample is drawn from a study of T cells in Graves' hyperthyroidism and ophthalmopathy (dated by TCRdb to the late 2010s). Turning to the overall study: Peripheral blood was sampled at the time of initial diagnosis, prior to any treatment. The roughly 91 discovery patients were randomly divided into training and test sets at a 7:3 ratio. After sampling, hyperthyroidism patients received methimazole starting at 30 mg daily, and ophthalmopathy patients received high-dose intravenous methylprednisolone. An independent validation cohort of some 18 hyperthyroidism patients and approximately 17 patients who later progressed to ophthalmopathy tested prospective prediction of ophthalmopathy. The paper reports TCR Vbeta CDR3 sequencing of over 130 peripheral blood samples: some 44 ophthalmopathy, fewer than 85 hyperthyroidism and approximately 17 progressor patients. In more than 5 Graves' hyperthyroidism patients, the study also compared T-cell repertoires from thyroid tissue with T-cell repertoires from blood. A discovery cohort of about a hundred patients, 43 with Graves' ophthalmopathy and over 55 with stable Graves' hyperthyroidism, was used to find distinguishing TCR V-J signatures. Study-level results and caveats: No statistical method was used to fix the sample size in advance, and group allocation was not hidden from the investigators. A model built on a 13 V-J signature distinguished ophthalmopathy from stable hyperthyroidism, reaching 87.88% sensitivity and approximately 83% specificity in cross-validation and 80%/75% in testing. In validation, the model predicted progression to ophthalmopathy with over 60% sensitivity and approximately 74% specificity, a median of around six months before onset. Most expanded thyroid clonotypes (frequency above 0.001) were also detected in blood, suggesting blood repertoires may reflect thyroid immune responses.

Ophthalmopathy patients had moderately to severely active disease, Clinical Activity Score of at least 3, NOSPECS grade of at least 4, and duration under 3 months. The study excluded patients with uncontrolled infections, other autoimmune diseases, pregnancy or lactation. Diagnoses relied on clinical symptoms, serum thyroxine and TRAb, thyroid ultrasound and orbital computed tomography. Ficoll-Paque density gradient centrifugation was used to isolate PBMCs from 8 to 10 ml of fresh peripheral blood. Total RNA was extracted with Trizol reagent, and quality was checked on an Agilent 2100 Bioanalyzer. The TCR beta CDR3 regions were amplified from RNA transcripts. The TCR CDR3 was subjected to a first round of RT-PCR using the HTBI primer set and the Qiagen OneStep RT-PCR kit. Libraries were constructed in a second round of multiplex PCR, after which size selection and purification were performed. Paired-end sequencing of the libraries was performed with 100 bp reads on an Illumina HiSeq2000. As for the original processing: SOAPnuke was used to process the raw data, throwing out any read that contained adapters or uncalled bases, had a mean Phred below 15, or lacked an exact constant-primer or identifier match. High-quality paired reads were merged using COPE v1.2.5, and each unique nucleotide sequence was defined as a clonotype. MiTCR v1.1 was used to align clonotypes to the IMGT TRBV, TRBD and TRBJ reference segments. Analysis was restricted to V-J combinations with a frequency above 0.0001, which covered about 99% of repertoires. The TCS score was defined as F50 (clonal expansion) divided by E x V (chaos), with BLOSUM62-based TCRdist calculated between CDR3 peptides within each V-J. Welch's t-statistics and random forest reduced approximately 520 V-J features to 10 to 15, which were used in a naive Bayes classifier (R e1071). TCRdb reprocessing: public reads trimmed at Q25 with fastp, clones called with MiXCR, in-frame beta chains kept. CDR3 protein duplicates are merged, each entry listing the most common genes and DNA. TCRdb, rather than the study authors, made the V and J calls. Present in this sample are some 550,000 distinct CDR3 sequences, roughly 16% of which were seen just once. The ten largest clones capture less than 3.5% of the sample.

A distance of 14 bases separates the germline ends of V and J, which lose 3 bases and 5 bases respectively. CDR1 and CDR2, per the germline V gene, are SGHTA and FQGNSA. From the cysteine up to the phenylalanine, the CDR3 has a length of 14 residues. The kept DNA is CDR3 alone, 42 bases in frame from the first base. The chain links TRBV7-2 with TRBJ2-7; the D gene could be TRBD1 or TRBD2, each one agreeing over 6 bases. This receptor was identified in a woman aged 40 to 55 with Graves' ophthalmopathy. The source material was blood. The DNA sequence follows: TGTGCCAGCAGCTTGGGGGGCCCAGGGCACGAGCAGTACTTC. Its product reads: CASSLGGPGHEQYF.